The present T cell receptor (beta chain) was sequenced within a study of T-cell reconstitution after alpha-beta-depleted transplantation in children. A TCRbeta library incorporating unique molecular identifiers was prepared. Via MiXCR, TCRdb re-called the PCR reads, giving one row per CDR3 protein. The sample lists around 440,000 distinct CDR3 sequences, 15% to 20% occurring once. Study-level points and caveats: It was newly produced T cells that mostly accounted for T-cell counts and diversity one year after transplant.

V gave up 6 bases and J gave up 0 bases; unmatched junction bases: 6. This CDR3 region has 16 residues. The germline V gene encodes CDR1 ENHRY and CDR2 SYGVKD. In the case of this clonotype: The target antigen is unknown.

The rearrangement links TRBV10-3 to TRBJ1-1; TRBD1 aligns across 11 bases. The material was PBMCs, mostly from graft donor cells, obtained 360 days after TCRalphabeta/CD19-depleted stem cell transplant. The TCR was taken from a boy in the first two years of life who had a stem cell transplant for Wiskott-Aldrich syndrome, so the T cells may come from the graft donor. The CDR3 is CAIRDGTGGMNTEAFF. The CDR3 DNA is TGTGCCATCAGAGACGGGACAGGGGGGATGAACACTGAAGCTTTCTTT.